A selection of T cell receptor beta chains follows, all from one sample in a study of a mutant IDH1 vaccine in newly diagnosed glioma. Profiling relied on immunoSEQ multiplex PCR, and the TCRdb table lists in-frame clones only, not all of them. The sample includes 98,000 or so clones, approximately 90% of them seen just once. The sample here was PBMCs, taken from a glioma patient treated with radiotherapy, temozolomide or both. These receptors originate from a woman in her fifties or sixties with glioma. The CDR3 runs from the conserved cysteine through the conserved F or W. A clone size is listed for some rows: how often the clone was seen (once, few, many), or a class if it is expanded.

v_gene,j_gene,abundance,CDR3aa
TRBV6-5,TRBJ2-2,-,CASSSELWTAGELFF
TRBV7-9,TRBJ2-5,-,CASSLLGLKETQYF
TRBV7-9,TRBJ2-2,once,CASSFLHLTAGTTGELFF
TRBV7-2,TRBJ2-3,-,CASSYGTRSDTQYF
TRBV19,TRBJ2-1,-,CASQNILAGVVNEQFF
TRBV21-1,TRBJ1-2,-,CASSLCQFRLGYTF
TRBV28,TRBJ2-3,-,CASSLVRYTQYF
TRBV5-4,TRBJ1-5,-,CASTGGPGQGQPQHF
TRBV19,TRBJ2-5,-,CASSIANSPTPQYF
TRBV2,TRBJ1-3,-,CASSGGSLGGNTIYF
TRBV7-8,TRBJ2-7,-,CASSLRVRPPYEQYF
TRBV6-1,TRBJ2-4,-,CASSEQLIAKNIQYF
TRBV6-6,TRBJ2-1,-,CASSSQDTYNEQFF
TRBV28,TRBJ2-7,-,CASSSGGHLSYEQYF
TRBV6-1,TRBJ2-6,-,CASSENRANVLTF
TRBV14,TRBJ2-2,-,CASSQEVATGELFF
TRBV11-2,TRBJ2-7,-,CASSFEGYSYEQYF
TRBV29-1,TRBJ2-3,-,CSVEGTGRGDTQYF
TRBV4-1,TRBJ2-5,-,CASSQVRSWGQETQYF
TRBV21-1,-,-,CASKGLANHEQYF
TRBV7-9,TRBJ1-2,-,CASSLGQGTTF
TRBV7-2,TRBJ2-1,-,CASSLVRAGEQFF
TRBV27,TRBJ1-5,once,CASSFAGNNQPQHF
TRBV7-6,TRBJ2-7,-,CASSPTGSYEQYF
TRBV11-2,TRBJ1-2,-,CASSPLDRGPRGYTF
TRBV6-6,TRBJ2-1,-,CASSLAGLNEQFF
TRBV19,TRBJ1-2,-,CASRDRGSIYGYTF
TRBV7-3,TRBJ1-2,-,CASSPDRRGLYGYTF
TRBV28,TRBJ2-7,-,CASSLWTGKHEQYF
TRBV19,TRBJ1-4,-,CASRPIGREKLFF
TRBV4-1,TRBJ2-7,-,CASSQVMQGVKNEQYF
TRBV30,TRBJ1-2,-,CAWGTGGWGGYTF
TRBV7-2,TRBJ1-4,-,CASSSRSGATNEKLFF
TRBV27,TRBJ1-5,-,CASSLSRLSGQPQHF
TRBV10-2,TRBJ2-1,-,CASSEWGMAYNEQFF
TRBV6-1,TRBJ1-2,-,CASSEVTGVGYTF
TRBV9,TRBJ1-3,-,CASSPDLSGNTIYF
TRBV30,TRBJ1-4,-,CAWDMRGGNEKLFF
TRBV6-5,TRBJ2-3,-,CASSYSGTADTQYF
TRBV9,TRBJ1-4,-,CASSVPRGPATNEKLFF
TRBV11-2,TRBJ1-6,-,CASSSRDRINSPLHF
TRBV9,TRBJ1-1,-,CASSVGGVGNTEAFF
TRBV7-8,TRBJ2-1,-,CASGAGTYNEQFF
TRBV7-2,TRBJ2-7,-,CASTPPGSNEQYF
TRBV11-2,TRBJ2-3,-,CASSLGLAGSTDTQYF
TRBV27,TRBJ2-5,-,CASRQASWRDQETQYF
TRBV7-9,TRBJ2-7,-,CASGELAGVSYEQYF
TRBV5-1,TRBJ2-7,-,CASSPGQGGSYEQYF
TRBV7-3,TRBJ1-2,-,CASSAGQGAFYGYTF